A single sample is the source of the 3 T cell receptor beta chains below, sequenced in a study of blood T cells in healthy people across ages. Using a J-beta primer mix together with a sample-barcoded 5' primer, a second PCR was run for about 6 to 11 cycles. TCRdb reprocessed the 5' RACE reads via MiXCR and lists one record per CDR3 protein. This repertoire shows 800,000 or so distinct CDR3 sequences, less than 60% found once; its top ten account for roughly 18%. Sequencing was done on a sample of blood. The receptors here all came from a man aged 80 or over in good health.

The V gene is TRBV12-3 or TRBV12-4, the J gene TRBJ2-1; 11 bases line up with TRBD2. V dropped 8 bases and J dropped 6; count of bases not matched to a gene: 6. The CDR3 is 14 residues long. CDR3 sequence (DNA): TGTGCCAGCGCCCTAGCGGGAGGATCCAATGAGCAGTTCTTC. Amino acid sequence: CASALAGGSNEQFF.

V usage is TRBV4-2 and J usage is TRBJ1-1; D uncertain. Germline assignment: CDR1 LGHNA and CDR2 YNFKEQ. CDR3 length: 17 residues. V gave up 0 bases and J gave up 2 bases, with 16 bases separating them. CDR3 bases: TGTGCCAGCAGCCAAGATTTTCGGCAGCTTTCTAACACTGAAGCTTTCTTT. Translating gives CASSQDFRQLSNTEAFF.

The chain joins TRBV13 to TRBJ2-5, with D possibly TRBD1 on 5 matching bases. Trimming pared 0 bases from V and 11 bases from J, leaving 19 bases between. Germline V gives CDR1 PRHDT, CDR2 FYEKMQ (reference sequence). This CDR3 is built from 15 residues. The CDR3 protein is CASSLGGPSYNEQYF. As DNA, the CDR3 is TGTGCCAGCAGCTTAGGGGGGCCGTCCTACAATGAGCAGTACTTC.